This TCR beta chain was captured in a study of T cells in Graves' hyperthyroidism and ophthalmopathy. Study-wide background: Peripheral blood was secured at the point of initial diagnosis, before any treatment.

Amplified TCR beta CDR3 regions derived from RNA transcripts. The HTBI set primed first-round TCR CDR3 RT-PCR. A single record per CDR3 protein comes from TCRdb applying MiXCR to the multiplex PCR reads. Counted here are 600,000 or so distinct CDR3 sequences, around 16% occurring once; the ten biggest clones make up around 4%. This clonotype was counted ten times or more. When ophthalmopathy did not progress within 18 months, Graves' hyperthyroidism was considered stable. Criteria for exclusion of patients were uncontrolled infection, other autoimmune disease, pregnancy or lactation. It was 10 ml of fresh peripheral blood that supplied the PBMCs. This CDR3 has 13 residues. With V trimmed by 3 bases and J by 9 bases, 1 base remained unmatched. CDR1 and CDR2 from the germline V gene are DFQATT and SNEGSKA (reference sequence).

The chain couples TRBV20-1 to TRBJ2-1, with 14 bases aligning to TRBD2. Sequencing was performed on blood. The receptor was isolated from a woman younger than 45 with Graves' hyperthyroidism. CDR3 coding DNA: TGCAGTGCTAGGACTAGCGGGAGGGGTGAGCAGTTCTTC. It is translated as CSARTSGRGEQFF.